This TCR beta chain was observed in a study of blood T cell repertoires in COVID-19. How the authors handled the data: Reference gene primer amplification in the assay estimated nucleated cell counts. The method was immunoSEQ multiplex PCR; TCRdb's version includes in-frame clones alone and lacks a portion of them. V, J and clone size are those of that table, while D and trimming were read from the DNA. The table has about 61,000 clones, roughly 90% seen once; the top ten hold around 3.7%. The CDR3 consists of 16 residues. The V end lost 0 bases, the J end lost 3 bases, and 14 bases lay between the germline ends. Germline lookup yields CDR1 MGHRA and CDR2 YSYEKL.

The TCR sequence derives from a human donor in a cohort sampled during active COVID-19. The chain employs TRBV4-1 and TRBJ1-2; D perhaps matches TRBD1 (5 bases). Material: peripheral blood. The CDR3 DNA reads TGCGCCAGCAGCCAAGATGGGGCAGGGTCCGACTATGGCTACACCTTC. Protein sequence: CASSQDGAGSDYGYTF.